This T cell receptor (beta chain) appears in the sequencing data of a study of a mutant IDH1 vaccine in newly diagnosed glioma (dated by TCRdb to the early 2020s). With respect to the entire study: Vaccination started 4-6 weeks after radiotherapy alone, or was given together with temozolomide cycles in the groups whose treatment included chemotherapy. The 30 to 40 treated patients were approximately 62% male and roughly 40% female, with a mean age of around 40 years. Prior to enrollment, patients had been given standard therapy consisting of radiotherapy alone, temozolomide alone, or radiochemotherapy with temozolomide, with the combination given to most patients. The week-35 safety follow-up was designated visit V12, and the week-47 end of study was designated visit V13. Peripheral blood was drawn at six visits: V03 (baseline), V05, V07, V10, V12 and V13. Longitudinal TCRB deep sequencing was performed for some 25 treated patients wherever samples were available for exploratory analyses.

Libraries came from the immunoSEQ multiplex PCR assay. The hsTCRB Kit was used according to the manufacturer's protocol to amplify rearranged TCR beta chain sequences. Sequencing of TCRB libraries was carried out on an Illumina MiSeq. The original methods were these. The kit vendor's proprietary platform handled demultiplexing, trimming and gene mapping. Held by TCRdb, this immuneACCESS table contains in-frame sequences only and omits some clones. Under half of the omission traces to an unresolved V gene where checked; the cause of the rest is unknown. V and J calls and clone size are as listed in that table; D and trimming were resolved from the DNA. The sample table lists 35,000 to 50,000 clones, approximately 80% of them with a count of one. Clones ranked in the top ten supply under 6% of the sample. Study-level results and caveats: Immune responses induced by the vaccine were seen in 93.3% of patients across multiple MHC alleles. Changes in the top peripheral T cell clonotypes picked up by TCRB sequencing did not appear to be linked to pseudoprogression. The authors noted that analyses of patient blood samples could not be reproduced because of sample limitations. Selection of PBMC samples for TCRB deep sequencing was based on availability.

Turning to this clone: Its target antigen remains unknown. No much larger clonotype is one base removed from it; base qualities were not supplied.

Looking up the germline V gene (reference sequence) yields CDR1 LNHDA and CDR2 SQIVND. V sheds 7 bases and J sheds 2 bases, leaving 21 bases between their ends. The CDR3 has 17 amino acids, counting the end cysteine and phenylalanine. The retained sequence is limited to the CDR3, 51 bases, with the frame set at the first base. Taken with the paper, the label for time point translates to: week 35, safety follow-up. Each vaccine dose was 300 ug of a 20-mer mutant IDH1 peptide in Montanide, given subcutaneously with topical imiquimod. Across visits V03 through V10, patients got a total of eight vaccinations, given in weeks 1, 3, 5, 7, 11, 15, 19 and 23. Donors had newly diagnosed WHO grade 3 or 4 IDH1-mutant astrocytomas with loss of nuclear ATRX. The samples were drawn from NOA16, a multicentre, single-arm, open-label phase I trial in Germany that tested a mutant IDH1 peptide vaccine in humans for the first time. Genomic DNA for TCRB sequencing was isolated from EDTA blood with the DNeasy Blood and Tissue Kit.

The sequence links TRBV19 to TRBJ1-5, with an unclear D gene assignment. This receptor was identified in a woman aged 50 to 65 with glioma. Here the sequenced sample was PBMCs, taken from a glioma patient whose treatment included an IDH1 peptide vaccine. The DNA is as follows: TGTGCCAGTACCCCCCAAGGGAGGGTTGCGGGCAATCAGCCCCAGCATTTT. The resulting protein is CASTPQGRVAGNQPQHF.